Included here is one T cell receptor (beta chain) sequence, with context. This clonotype was counted a few times. There is no known antigen for this receptor. Per-base qualities were not stored, and no clone one base away is much larger. The data originate from a study of vaccination and CD4 T cells after COVID-19 (dated 2022 in TCRdb). Study-level background: Convalescent patients had a positive SARS-CoV-2 result on nasal swab PCR, and of these patients, fewer than ten had mild disease and one had severe disease. The convalescent cohort comprised six males and four females, including two Hispanic individuals, seven Caucasians, two Asians and one multiracial person. Participants got two doses of the Pfizer-BioNTech BNT162b2 vaccine (n=8) or two doses of the Moderna mRNA-1273 vaccine (n=2). Post-COVID blood samples from convalescent patients were collected a median of approximately 93 days after diagnosis, with a range of roughly 35 to 180 days. Post-vaccine blood samples were collected a median of about 11 weeks after the second vaccine dose, ranging from roughly 12 to 250 days. A few convalescent patients were sampled both early after vaccination (day 14) and late after vaccination (days 161 to 241). Culture stimuli were overlapping spike peptide pools from SARS-CoV-2 and from the common cold coronaviruses HCoV-NL63, HCoV-OC43 and HCoV-229E. In control cultures, a CEFX viral epitope pool was used as positive control, an HIV-1 Nef peptide pool was used as negative control, or no peptide was added. In roughly eleven COVID-19 convalescent patients and a handful of infection-naive healthy vaccine recipients, the spike-specific CD4+ TCR repertoire before mRNA vaccination was compared with the repertoire after mRNA vaccination.

From its cysteine to its phenylalanine, the CDR3 spans 15 amino acids. Only the CDR3 DNA is retained, 45 bases long and in frame from the first base. Via the germline V gene, CDR1 is SGHVS and CDR2 FNYEAQ. A distance of 10 bases separates the germline ends of V and J, which lose 5 bases and 0 bases respectively. Explained via the paper, the time point label denotes: late sampling 161 to 241 days after vaccination in three convalescent patients. Sample treatment or condition, as interpreted from the label and publication: approximately 10-day PBMC culture with coronavirus spike peptide pools or control peptides (ViraFEST assay). To expand antigen-specific T cells with peptide pools and then pick out the expanded clonotypes through TCR sequencing, the study relied on the ViraFEST assay. The positive SARS-CoV-2 PCR tests of the convalescent patients were dated from March to December 2020, before the Alpha, Beta and Delta variants emerged in the United States. PBMCs were cultured at around 2 million per well in IMDM supplemented with around 5% human AB serum and about 10 IU/ml IL-2, with approximately 10 ug/ml peptide pools added. Half of the culture medium was replaced with fresh IL-2-containing medium on days 3 and 7. After around 10 days of culture, CD4+ T cells were isolated by negative selection with the EasySep CD4+ T cell isolation kit. Ficoll-Paque Plus gradient centrifugation was used to isolate PBMCs from whole blood, and the isolated PBMCs were then either used fresh or cryopreserved at -140C. Each culture condition was generally run in triplicate wells.

What the authors observed across the whole study: The study included relatively few convalescent patients and did not analyze early timepoints after natural infection. The median number of SARS-CoV-2-reactive clonotypes rose from approximately 20 after infection to a few dozen after vaccination, but the change was not significant. In convalescent patients, a median around 89% of post-vaccine SARS-CoV-2-reactive clones were detected only after vaccination, suggesting vaccine-specific priming. Nearly all vaccine-specific clones in convalescent patients (304 of 307) were mono-reactive for SARS-CoV-2 spike rather than cross-reactive with common cold coronaviruses.

Receptor libraries were prepared by PCR. TCR sequencing of DNA from cultured CD4+ T cells used the Oncomine TCR Beta short-read assay at the Johns Hopkins FTIC core. Genomic DNA was extracted from the cultured CD4+ T cells with the QIAamp micro DNA kit. Oncomine TCR Beta libraries made from cultured CD4+ T cells were pooled using unique dual indexes and sequenced on an Illumina iSeq 100. The original methods were these. Non-productive sequences were filtered out, and CDR3s that did not start with C, did not end with F or W, or were shorter than 7 amino acids were discarded. Antigen-specific clonotypes were identified with the MANAFEST web application by comparing peptide-stimulated wells with reference and other culture wells. To be called positive, a clone needed an FDR below 0.05, an odds ratio above 5, and a productive frequency above 0.1% in at least two of three replicate wells. A clonotype was classed as cross-reactive if the clonotype showed significant expansion both in SARS-CoV-2 spike wells and in at least one common cold coronavirus spike condition. Using R version 3.6.1, CDR3 homology was evaluated through Levenshtein distances (stringdist) along with unrooted phylogenetic trees (ape). TCRdb reworked the public reads: Q25 trimming with fastp, MiXCR clone assembly, productive beta chains retained. Every CDR3 protein is listed once, alongside the most common genes and DNA of its rows. None of the V and J calls come from the authors' own analysis; TCRdb made them. The sample table lists roughly 20,000 distinct CDR3 sequences, roughly 38% of them with a count of one. Around 2.6% of the sample rests with the top ten.

The TCR was taken from a human donor who had recovered from COVID-19. This sequence uses TRBV7-6 and TRBJ2-2, with no reliable assignment of the D segment. The sample here was CD4+ T cells from blood, cultured in vitro, taken about 7 months after SARS-CoV-2 vaccination. In nucleotide form, the sequence is TGTGCCAGCAGCCAGAGCCCTGCGAACACCGGGGAGCTGTTTTTT. It specifies CASSQSPANTGELFF.